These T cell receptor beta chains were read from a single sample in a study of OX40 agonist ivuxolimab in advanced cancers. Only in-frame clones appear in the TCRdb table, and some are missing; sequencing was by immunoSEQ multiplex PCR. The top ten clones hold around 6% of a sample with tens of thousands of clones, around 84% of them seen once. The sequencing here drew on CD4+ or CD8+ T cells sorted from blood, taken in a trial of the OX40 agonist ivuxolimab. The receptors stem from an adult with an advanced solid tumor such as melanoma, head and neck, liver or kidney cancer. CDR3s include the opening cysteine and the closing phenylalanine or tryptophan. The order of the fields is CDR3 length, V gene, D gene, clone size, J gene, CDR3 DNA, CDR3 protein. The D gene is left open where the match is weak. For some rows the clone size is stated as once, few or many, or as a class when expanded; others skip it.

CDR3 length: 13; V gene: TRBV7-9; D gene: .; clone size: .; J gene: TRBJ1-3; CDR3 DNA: TGTGCCAGCAGCTTAGAGGGTGGAAACACCATATATTTT; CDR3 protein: CASSLEGGNTIYF
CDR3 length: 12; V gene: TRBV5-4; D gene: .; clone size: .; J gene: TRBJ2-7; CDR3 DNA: TGTGCCAGCAGCCAGGCGGGGTACGAGCAGTACTTC; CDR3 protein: CASSQAGYEQYF
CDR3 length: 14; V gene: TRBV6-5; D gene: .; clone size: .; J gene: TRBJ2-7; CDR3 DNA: TGTGCCAGCAGACTTTATTCAGGGACCTACGAGCAGTACTTC; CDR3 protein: CASRLYSGTYEQYF
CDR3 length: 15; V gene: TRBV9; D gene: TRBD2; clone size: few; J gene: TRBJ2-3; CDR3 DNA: TGTGCCAGCAGCGGGTTAGCGGGGGGGCAAGATACGCAGTATTTT; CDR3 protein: CASSGLAGGQDTQYF
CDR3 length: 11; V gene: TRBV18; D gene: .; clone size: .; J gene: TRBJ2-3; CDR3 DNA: TGTGCCAGCTCACCAGGAGATACGCAGTATTTT; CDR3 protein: CASSPGDTQYF
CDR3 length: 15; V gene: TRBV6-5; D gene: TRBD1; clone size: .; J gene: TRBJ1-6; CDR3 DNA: TGTGCCAGCAGTTCCAGGGACAGGGGGAATTCACCCCTCCACTTT; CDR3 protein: CASSSRDRGNSPLHF
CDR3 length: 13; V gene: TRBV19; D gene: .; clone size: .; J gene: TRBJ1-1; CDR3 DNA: TGTGCCAGTAGTTTGCGGTTGAACACTGAAGCTTTCTTT; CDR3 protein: CASSLRLNTEAFF
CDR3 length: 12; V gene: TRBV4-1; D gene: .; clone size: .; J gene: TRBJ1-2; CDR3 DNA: TGCGCCAGCAGCCAGGGGGCCGGGGGCTACACCTTC; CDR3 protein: CASSQGAGGYTF
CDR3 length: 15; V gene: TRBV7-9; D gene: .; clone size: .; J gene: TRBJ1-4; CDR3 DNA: TGTGCCAGCAGCTTAGGGGCGGCAACTAATGAAAAACTGTTTTTT; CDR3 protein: CASSLGAATNEKLFF
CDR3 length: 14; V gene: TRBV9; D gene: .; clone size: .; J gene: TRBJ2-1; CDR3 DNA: TGTGCCAGCAGCGTAGGTAGAATGGGGAATGAGCAGTTCTTC; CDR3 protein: CASSVGRMGNEQFF
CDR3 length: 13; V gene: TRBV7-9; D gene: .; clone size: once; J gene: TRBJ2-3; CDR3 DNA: TGTGCCAGCAGCTCCCCCGAGACAGATACGCAGTATTTT; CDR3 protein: CASSSPETDTQYF
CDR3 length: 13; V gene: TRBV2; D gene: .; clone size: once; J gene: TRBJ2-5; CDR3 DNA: TGTGCCAGCAGTGTGGACTTACAAGAGACCCAGTACTTC; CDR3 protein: CASSVDLQETQYF
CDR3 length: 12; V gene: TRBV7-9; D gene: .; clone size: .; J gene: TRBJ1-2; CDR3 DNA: TGTGCCAGCAGCTTCCCTCAATGGTCTCCCGCCTTC; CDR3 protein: CASSFPQWSPAF
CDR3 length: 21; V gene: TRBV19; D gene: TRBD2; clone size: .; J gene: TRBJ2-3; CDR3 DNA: TGTGCCAGTAGTACTCCCCCGAGGACTAGCGGGAGGGCCCGCCTTCTGGATACGCAGTATTTT; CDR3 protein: CASSTPPRTSGRARLLDTQYF
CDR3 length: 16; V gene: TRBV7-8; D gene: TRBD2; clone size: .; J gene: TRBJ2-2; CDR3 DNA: TGTGCCAGCAGCTTAATTAAGCGGGGGGGCTACGGGGAGCTGTTTTTT; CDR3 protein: CASSLIKRGGYGELFF
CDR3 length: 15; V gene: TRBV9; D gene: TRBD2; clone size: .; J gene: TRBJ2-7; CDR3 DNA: TGTGCCAGCAGCGTAGCTGCGGGAGCTACCTACGAGCAGTACTTC; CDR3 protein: CASSVAAGATYEQYF
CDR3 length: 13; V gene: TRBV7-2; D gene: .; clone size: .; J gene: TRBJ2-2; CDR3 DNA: TGTGCCAGCAGCCGAATGAACACCGGGGAGCTGTTTTTT; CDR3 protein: CASSRMNTGELFF
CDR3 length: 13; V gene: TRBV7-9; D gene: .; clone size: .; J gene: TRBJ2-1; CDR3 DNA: TGTGCCAGCAGCTTAGATTGGGGGAATGAGCAGTTCTTC; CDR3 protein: CASSLDWGNEQFF
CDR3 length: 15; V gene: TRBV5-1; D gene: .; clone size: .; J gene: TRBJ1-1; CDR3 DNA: TGCGCCAGCAGCTGGGAGTACAGGGTCAACACTGAAGCTTTCTTT; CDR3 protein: CASSWEYRVNTEAFF
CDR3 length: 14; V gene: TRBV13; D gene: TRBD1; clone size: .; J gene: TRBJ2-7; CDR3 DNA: TGTGCCAGCAGCTTAAAAGGGACAGCCTACGAGCAGTACTTC; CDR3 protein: CASSLKGTAYEQYF
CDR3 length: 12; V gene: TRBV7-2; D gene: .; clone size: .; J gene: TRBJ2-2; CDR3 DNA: TGTGCCAGCAGCTCCTTCACCGGGGAGCTGTTTTTT; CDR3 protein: CASSSFTGELFF
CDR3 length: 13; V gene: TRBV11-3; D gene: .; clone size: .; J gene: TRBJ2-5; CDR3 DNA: TGTGCCAGCAGTCGAGGGGGCCAAGAGACCCAGTACTTC; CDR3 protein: CASSRGGQETQYF
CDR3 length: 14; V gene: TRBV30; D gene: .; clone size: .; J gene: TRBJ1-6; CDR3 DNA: TGTGCCTGGAGACGAGGGGGAGGGGAATCACCCCTCCACTTT; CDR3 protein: CAWRRGGGESPLHF
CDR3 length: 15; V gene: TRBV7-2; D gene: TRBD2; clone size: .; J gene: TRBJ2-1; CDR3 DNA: TGTGCCAGCAGCTTCGGGACTAGCGGGAGAAATGAGCAGTTCTTC; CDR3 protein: CASSFGTSGRNEQFF
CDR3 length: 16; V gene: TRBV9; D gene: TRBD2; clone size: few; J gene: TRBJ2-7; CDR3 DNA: TGTGCCAGCAGCGTAGCGTACGGACTAGCGAGGTACGAGCAGTACTTC; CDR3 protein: CASSVAYGLARYEQYF
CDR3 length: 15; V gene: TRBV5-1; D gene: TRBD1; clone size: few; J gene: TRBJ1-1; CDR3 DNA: TGCGCCAGCAGCCCCTCGACAGGGGCGAACACTGAAGCTTTCTTT; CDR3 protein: CASSPSTGANTEAFF
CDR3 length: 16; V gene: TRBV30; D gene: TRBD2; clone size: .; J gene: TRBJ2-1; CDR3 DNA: TGTGCCTGGAGTGTAAGTTTAGCGGGGAACTACAATGAGCAGTTCTTC; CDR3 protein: CAWSVSLAGNYNEQFF
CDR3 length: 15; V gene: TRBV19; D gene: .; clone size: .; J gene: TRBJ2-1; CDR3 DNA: TGTGCCAGTAGTATTCCCAGCGGACTATACAATGAGCAGTTCTTC; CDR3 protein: CASSIPSGLYNEQFF
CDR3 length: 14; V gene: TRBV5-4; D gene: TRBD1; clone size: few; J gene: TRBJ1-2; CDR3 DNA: TGTGCCAGCAGCTTGGGTAAACAGGGGTATGGCTACACCTTC; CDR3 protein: CASSLGKQGYGYTF
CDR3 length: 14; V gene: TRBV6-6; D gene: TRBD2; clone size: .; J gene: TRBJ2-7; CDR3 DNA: TGTGCCAGCAGTTGGACTAGCGGTACCTACGAGCAGTACTTC; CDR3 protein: CASSWTSGTYEQYF
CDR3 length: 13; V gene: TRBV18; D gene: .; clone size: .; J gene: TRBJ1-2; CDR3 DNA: TGTGCCAGCTCACCGGGGTCCAACTATGGCTACACCTTC; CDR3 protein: CASSPGSNYGYTF
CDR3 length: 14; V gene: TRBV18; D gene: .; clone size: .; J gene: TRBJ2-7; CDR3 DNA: TGTGCCAGCTCACCACTGGACAGTTCCTACGAGCAGTACTTC; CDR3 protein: CASSPLDSSYEQYF
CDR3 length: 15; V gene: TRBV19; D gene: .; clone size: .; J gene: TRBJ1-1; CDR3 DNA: TGTGCCAGTAGTATAGACTACCGACCGGGACAAGAAGCTTTCTTT; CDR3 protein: CASSIDYRPGQEAFF
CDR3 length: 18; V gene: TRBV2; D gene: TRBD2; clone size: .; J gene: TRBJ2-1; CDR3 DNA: TGTGCCAGCACCAAGAACCCTAGCGGGGGCCTCTCCTACAATGAGCAGTTCTTC; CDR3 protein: CASTKNPSGGLSYNEQFF
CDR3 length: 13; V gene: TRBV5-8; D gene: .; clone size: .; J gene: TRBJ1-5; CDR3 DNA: TGTGCCAGCCTTCAGGTTAAGAATCAGCCCCAGCATTTT; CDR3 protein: CASLQVKNQPQHF
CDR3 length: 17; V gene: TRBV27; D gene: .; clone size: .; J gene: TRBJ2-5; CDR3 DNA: TGTGCCAGCAGTTTACCCCTCGGCCACCCCTCGGGAGAGACCCAGTACTTC; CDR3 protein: CASSLPLGHPSGETQYF
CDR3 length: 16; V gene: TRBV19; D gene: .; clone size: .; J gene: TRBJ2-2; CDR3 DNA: TGTGCCAGTAGTATTGGGGGGTGGGCGAACACCGGGGAGCTGTTTTTT; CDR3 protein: CASSIGGWANTGELFF
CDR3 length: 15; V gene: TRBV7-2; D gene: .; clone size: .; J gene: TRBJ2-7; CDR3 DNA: TGTGCCAGCAGCCTTAGGGGGGACTCTACTTACGAGCAGTACTTC; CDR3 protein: CASSLRGDSTYEQYF
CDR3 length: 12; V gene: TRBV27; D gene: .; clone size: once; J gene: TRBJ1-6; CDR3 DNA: TGTGCCAGCAGCCTGTATAATTCACCCCTCCACTTT; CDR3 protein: CASSLYNSPLHF
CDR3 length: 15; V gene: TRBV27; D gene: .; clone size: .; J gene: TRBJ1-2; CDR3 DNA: TGTGCCAGCAGTTCTGGACAGAAAGTTAACTATGGCTACACCTTC; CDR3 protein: CASSSGQKVNYGYTF
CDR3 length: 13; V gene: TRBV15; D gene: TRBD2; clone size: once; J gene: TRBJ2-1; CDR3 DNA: TGTGCCACCAGACTAGCGGATTACAATGAGCAGTTCTTC; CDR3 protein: CATRLADYNEQFF
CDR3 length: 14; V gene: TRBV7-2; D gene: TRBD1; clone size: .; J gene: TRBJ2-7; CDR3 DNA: TGTGCCAGCAGCGGAGATCAGGGGACAGGCGAGCAGTACTTC; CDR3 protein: CASSGDQGTGEQYF
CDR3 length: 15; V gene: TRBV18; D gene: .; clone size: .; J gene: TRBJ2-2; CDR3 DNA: TGTGCCAGCTCACCACGACAACCGAACACCGGGGAGCTGTTTTTT; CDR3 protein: CASSPRQPNTGELFF
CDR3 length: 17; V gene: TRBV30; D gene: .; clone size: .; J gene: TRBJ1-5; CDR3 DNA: TGTGCCTGGAGTGTGAGCAGGGGCGTTGCTAGCAATCAGCCCCAGCATTTT; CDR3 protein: CAWSVSRGVASNQPQHF
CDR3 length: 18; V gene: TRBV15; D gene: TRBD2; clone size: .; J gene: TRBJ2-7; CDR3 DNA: TGTGCCACCAGCAGAGAAATTAGCGGGGGGGTCAACTTCTACGAGCAGTACTTC; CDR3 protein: CATSREISGGVNFYEQYF
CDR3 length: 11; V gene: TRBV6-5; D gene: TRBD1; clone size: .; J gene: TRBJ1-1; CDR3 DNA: TGTGCCAGCACTATACAGGGGGTGGCTTTCTTT; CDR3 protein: CASTIQGVAFF
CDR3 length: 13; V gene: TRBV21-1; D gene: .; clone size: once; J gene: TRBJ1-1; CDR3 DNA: TGTGCCAGGATTCCGGGAATGAACACTGAAGCTTTCTTT; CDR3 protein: CARIPGMNTEAFF
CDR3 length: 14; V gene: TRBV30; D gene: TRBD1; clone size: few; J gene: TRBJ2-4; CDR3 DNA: TGTGCCTGGGAGGGACAGGGACCCAAAAACATTCAGTACTTC; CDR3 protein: CAWEGQGPKNIQYF
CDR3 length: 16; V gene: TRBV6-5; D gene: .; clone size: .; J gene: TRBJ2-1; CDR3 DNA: TGTGCCAGCAGTTCCCCGAGCGGGTATTCCTACAATGAGCAGTTCTTC; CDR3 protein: CASSSPSGYSYNEQFF
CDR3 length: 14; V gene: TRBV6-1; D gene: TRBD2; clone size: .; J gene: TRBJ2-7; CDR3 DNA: TGTGCCAGCCTCCTACTAGCGGGAGCCTACGAGCAGTACTTC; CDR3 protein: CASLLLAGAYEQYF
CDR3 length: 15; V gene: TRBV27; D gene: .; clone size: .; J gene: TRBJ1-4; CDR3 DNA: TGTGCCAGCAGTTTATACGGGGTGAGCGGTGAAAAACTGTTTTTT; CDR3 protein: CASSLYGVSGEKLFF
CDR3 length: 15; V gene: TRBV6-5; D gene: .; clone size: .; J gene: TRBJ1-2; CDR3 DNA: TGTGCCAGCAGTTACAACCGGGACAAAAACTATGGCTACACCTTC; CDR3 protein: CASSYNRDKNYGYTF